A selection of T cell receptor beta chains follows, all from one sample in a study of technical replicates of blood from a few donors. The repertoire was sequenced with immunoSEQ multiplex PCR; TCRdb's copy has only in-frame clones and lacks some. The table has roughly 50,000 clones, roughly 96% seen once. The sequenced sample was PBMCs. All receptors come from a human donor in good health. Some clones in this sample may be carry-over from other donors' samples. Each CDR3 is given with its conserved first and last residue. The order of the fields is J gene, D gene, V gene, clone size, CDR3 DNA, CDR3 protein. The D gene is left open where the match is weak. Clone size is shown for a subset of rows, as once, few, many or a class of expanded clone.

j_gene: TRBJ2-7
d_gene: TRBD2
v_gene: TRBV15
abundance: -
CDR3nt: TGTGCCACCAGCAGAGGCGGGAGTTACGAGCAGTACTTC
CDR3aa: CATSRGGSYEQYF

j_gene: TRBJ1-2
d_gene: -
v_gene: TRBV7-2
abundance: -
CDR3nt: TGTGCCAGCAGCTTAGTGGGGCCCAACTATGGCTACACCTTC
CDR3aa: CASSLVGPNYGYTF

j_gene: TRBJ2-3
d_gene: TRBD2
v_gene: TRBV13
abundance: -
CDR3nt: TGTGCCAGCAGCTTAGCGACTAGCGGGGGGGCCACAGATACGCAGTATTTT
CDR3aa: CASSLATSGGATDTQYF

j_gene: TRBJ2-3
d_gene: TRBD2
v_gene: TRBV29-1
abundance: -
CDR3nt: TGCAGTGGGGGGGAGCGGGGGTCCACAGATACGCAGTATTTT
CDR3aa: CSGGERGSTDTQYF

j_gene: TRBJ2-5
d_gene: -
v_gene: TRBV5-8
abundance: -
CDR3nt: TGTGCCAGCCCCGGGTACAGGAGAGAGACCCAGTACTTC
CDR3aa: CASPGYRRETQYF

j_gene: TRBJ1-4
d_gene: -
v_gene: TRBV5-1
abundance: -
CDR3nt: TGCGCCAGCAGCACGGGGACTTGGGGTGAAAAACTGTTTTTT
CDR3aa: CASSTGTWGEKLFF

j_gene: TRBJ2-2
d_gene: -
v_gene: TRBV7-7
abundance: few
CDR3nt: TGTGCCAGCAGCTCTAGCGACTGGACCGGGGAGCTGTTTTTT
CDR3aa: CASSSSDWTGELFF

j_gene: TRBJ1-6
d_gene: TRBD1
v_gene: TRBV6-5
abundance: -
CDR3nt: TGTGCCAGCAGGTGGGACAGGGGTTTTATTTCACCCCTCCACTTT
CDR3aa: CASRWDRGFISPLHF

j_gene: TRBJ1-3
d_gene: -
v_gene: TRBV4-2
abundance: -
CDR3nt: TGTGCCAGCAGCGAGTCACCACAGGGCGGCTCTGGAAACACCATATATTTT
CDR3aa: CASSESPQGGSGNTIYF

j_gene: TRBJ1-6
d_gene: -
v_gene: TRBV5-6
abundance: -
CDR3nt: TGTGCCAGCAGCTTGGTAGGGGATTCACCCCTCCACTTT
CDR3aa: CASSLVGDSPLHF

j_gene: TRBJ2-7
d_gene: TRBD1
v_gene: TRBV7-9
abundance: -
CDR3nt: TGTGCCAGCAGCCCCCGGACAGGGGGCTACGAGCAGTACTTC
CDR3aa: CASSPRTGGYEQYF

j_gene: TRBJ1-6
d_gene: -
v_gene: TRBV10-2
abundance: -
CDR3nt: TGCGCCAGCAGGACGACAGGAAAGGAATCACCCCTCCACTTT
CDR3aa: CASRTTGKESPLHF

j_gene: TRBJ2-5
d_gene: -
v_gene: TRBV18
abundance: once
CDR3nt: TGTGCCAGCTCACCACTGTCACTAGCACCGGAGACCCAGTACTTC
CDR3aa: CASSPLSLAPETQYF

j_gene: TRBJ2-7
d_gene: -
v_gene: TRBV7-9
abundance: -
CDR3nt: TGTGCCAGCAGCTTAGTGGGGGGGCCGGGCGAGCAGTACTTC
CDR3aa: CASSLVGGPGEQYF

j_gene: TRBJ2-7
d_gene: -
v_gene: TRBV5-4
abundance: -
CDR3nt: TGTGCCAGCAGCTCTCCAGGGATAGAGCAGTACTTC
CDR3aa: CASSSPGIEQYF

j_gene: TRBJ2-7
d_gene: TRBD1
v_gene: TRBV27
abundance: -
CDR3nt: TGTGCCAGCAGTTTCCGGGACAGGGGCTACGAGCAGTACTTC
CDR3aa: CASSFRDRGYEQYF

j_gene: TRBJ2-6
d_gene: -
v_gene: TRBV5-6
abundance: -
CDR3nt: TGTGCCAGCAGCTTGTGGGGCGCTGGGGCCAACGTCCTGACTTTC
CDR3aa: CASSLWGAGANVLTF

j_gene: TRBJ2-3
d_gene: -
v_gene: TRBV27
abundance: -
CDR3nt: TGTGCCAGCAGTTTCGTCACTAGCACAGATACGCAGTATTTT
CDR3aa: CASSFVTSTDTQYF

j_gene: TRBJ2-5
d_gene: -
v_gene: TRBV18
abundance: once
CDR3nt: TGTGCCAGCTCACCACAGGAGGTCGAAAATACCCAGTACTTC
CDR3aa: CASSPQEVENTQYF

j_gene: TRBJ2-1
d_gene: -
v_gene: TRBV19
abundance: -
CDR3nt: TGTGCCAGTAGTAAATTCGGACTTTCCTACAATGAGCAGTTCTTC
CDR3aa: CASSKFGLSYNEQFF

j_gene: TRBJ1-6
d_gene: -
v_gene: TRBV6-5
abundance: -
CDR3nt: TGTGCCAGCAGTTACTTTTGGCCAAGGGGTAATTCACCCCTCCACTTT
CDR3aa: CASSYFWPRGNSPLHF

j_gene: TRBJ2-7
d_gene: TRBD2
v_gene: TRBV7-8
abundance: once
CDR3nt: TGTGCCAGCAGCTTAGCGCCGGGACTAGTTTACTACGAGCAGTACTTC
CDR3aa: CASSLAPGLVYYEQYF

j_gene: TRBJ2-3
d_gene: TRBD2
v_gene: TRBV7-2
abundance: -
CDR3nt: TGTGCCAGCAGCCTCCGGACTAGCGTGCGCACAGATACGCAGTATTTT
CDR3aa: CASSLRTSVRTDTQYF

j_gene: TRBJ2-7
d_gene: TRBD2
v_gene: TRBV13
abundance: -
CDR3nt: TGTGCCAGCAGCCCGACCGGGACTAGCGGTACCTACGAGCAGTACTTC
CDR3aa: CASSPTGTSGTYEQYF

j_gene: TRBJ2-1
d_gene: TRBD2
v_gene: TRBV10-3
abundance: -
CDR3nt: TGTGCCATCAGTGAGCTAGCGGGGCCAAACAATGAGCAGTTCTTC
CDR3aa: CAISELAGPNNEQFF

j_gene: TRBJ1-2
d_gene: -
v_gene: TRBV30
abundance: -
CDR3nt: TGTGCCTGGAGTGGTATCCAGGGATGGTATGGCTACACCTTC
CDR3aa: CAWSGIQGWYGYTF

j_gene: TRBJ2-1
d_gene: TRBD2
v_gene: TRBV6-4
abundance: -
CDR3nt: TGTGCCAGCAGTCGGACTAGCGGGGGGGACAATGAGCAGTTCTTC
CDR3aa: CASSRTSGGDNEQFF

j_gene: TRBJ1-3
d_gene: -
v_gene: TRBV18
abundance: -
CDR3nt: TGTGCCAGCTCACCGGAGGGAAACACCATATATTTT
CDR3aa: CASSPEGNTIYF

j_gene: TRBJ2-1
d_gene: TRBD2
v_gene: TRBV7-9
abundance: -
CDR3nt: TGTGCCAGCAGCTTAATAGCGGGGGGGCGAAATGAGCAGTTCTTC
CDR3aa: CASSLIAGGRNEQFF

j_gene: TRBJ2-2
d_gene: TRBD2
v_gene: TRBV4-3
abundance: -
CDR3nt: TGCGCCAGCAGCCAAGATCCCGAGTGGGGACTAGCGAACACCGGGGAGCTGTTTTTT
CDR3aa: CASSQDPEWGLANTGELFF

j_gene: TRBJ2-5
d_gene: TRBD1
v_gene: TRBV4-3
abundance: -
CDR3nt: TGCGCCAGCAGCCGGTCGGGACAGGGATCGGAGACCCAGTACTTC
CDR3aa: CASSRSGQGSETQYF

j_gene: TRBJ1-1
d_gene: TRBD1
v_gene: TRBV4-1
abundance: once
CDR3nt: TGCGCCAGCAGCCAAGACAGGACAGGGGTCACTGAAGCTTTCTTT
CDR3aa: CASSQDRTGVTEAFF

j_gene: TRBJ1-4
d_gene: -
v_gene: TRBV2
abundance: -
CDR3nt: TGTGCCAGCAGTCCAGGTGCAACTAATGAAAAACTGTTTTTT
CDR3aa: CASSPGATNEKLFF

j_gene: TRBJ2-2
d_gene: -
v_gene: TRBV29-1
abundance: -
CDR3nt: TGCAGCGTTGCGGAGGTCGGGGAGCTGTTTTTT
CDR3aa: CSVAEVGELFF

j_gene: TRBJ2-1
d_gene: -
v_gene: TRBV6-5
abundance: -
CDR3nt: TGTGCCAGCAGTTACTGGGGAGTAGGTGAGCAGTTCTTC
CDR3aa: CASSYWGVGEQFF

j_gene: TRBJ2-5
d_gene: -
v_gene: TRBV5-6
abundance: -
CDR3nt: TGTGCCAGCACCGACGGTAGGGGGGAGACCCAGTACTTC
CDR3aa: CASTDGRGETQYF

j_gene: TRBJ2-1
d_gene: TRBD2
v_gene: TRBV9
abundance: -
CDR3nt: TGTGCCAGCAGCGTAAATGCGGGGGGGCCGAATGAGCAGTTCTTC
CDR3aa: CASSVNAGGPNEQFF

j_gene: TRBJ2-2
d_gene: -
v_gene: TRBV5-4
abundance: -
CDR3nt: TGTGCCAGCGGGAAGCATGGAGGCGGGAACACCGGGGAGCTGTTTTTT
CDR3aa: CASGKHGGGNTGELFF

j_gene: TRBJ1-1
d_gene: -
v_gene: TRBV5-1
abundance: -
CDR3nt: TGCGCCAGCAGCTCAGGCGGAGGGTACACTGAAGCTTTCTTT
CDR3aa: CASSSGGGYTEAFF

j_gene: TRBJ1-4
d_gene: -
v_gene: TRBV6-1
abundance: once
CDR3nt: TGTGCCAGCAGTGAACAGGGTCCTAATGAAAAACTGTTTTTT
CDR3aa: CASSEQGPNEKLFF

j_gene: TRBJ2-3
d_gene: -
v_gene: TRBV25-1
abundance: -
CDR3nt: TGTGCCAGCACCTCCGCGGGACTTTCCTCCGATACGCAGTATTTT
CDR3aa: CASTSAGLSSDTQYF

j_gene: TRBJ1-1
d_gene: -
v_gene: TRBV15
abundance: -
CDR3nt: TGTGCCACCAGCAGAGAGTTGAGGGCTGAAGCTTTCTTT
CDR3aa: CATSRELRAEAFF

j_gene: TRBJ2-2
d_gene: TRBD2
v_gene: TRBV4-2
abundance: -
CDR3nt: TGTGCCAGCAGCCAACAGACTAGCGGGAGCAGCACCGGGGAGCTGTTTTTT
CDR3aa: CASSQQTSGSSTGELFF

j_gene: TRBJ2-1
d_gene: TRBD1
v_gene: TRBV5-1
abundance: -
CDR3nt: TGCGCCAGCAGCTTGGGGCAGGGGGACGATGAGCAGTTCTTC
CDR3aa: CASSLGQGDDEQFF

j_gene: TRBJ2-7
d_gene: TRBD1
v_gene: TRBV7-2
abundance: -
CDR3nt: TGTGCCAGCAGCTCCCGGACAGGGTGGTACGAGCAGTACTTC
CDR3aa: CASSSRTGWYEQYF

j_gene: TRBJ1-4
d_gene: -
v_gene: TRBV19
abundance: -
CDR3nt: TGTGCCAGTAGTATAGGTGGAGACTATAATGAAAAACTGTTTTTT
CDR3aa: CASSIGGDYNEKLFF

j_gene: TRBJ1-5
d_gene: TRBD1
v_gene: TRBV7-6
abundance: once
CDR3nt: TGTGCCAGCAGCCACCCGGGACAGGGGGCTTCGAGCAATCAGCCCCAGCATTTT
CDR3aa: CASSHPGQGASSNQPQHF

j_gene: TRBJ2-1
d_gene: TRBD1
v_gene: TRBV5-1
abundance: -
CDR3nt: TGCGCCAGCAGCTGGGGAGACAGGGCAAGCTCCTACAATGAGCAGTTCTTC
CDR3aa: CASSWGDRASSYNEQFF

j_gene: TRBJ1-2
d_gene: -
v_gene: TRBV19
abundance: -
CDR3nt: TGTGCTGGCGGAGACTACTATGGCTACACCTTC
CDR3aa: CAGGDYYGYTF